The 2 T cell receptor beta chains reported below all come from one sample, sequenced in a study of blood T cell repertoires in COVID-19. Only in-frame clones appear in the TCRdb table, and some are missing; sequencing was by immunoSEQ multiplex PCR. The sample yields 350,000 to 550,000 clones, more than 85% seen once. Sequences were obtained from peripheral blood. These receptors were taken from a woman younger than 45 with acute or convalescent COVID-19.

The rearrangement uses TRBV20-1 and TRBJ1-1, with D uncertain. Trimming pared 3 bases from V and 5 bases from J, leaving 13 bases between. The CDR3 spans 13 residues. CDR1 is DFQATT, CDR2 SNEGSKA, per germline (reference sequence). CDR3: CSASRNDGTEAFF. The CDR3 DNA reads as TGCAGTGCTAGTCGTAACGACGGGACTGAAGCTTTCTTT.

This sequence joins TRBV30 and TRBJ1-5; 7 nucleotides align to TRBD1. The V gene end was trimmed by 0 bases and the J gene end by 7 bases; junction bases not matched to a gene: 6. CDR1 is GTSNPN and CDR2 is SVGIG in the germline V gene (reference sequence). This CDR3 region has 14 residues. The CDR3 DNA is TGTGCCTGGAGTGTTGACAGGGTCAACCAGCCCCAGCATTTT. Protein sequence: CAWSVDRVNQPQHF.